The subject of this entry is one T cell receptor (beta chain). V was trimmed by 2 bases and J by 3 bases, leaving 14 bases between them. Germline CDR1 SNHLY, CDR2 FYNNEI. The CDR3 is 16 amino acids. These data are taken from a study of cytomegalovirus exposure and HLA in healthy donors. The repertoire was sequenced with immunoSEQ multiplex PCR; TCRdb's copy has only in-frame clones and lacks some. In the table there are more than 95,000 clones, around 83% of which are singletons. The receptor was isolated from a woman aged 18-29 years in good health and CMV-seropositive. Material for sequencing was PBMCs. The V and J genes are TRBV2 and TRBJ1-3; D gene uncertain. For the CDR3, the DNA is TGTGCCAGCAGTGAACCGAGAGGAGGTTTTGGAAACACCATATATTTT. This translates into CASSEPRGGFGNTIYF.